Included here is one T cell receptor beta chain sequence, with context. This sample stems from a study of blood T cell repertoires in COVID-19. Across the whole study: Donors in the United States, Italy and Spain gave samples during acute or convalescent COVID-19. Sources were T cells, B-cell-depleted T cells, or PBMCs; the material itself was cDNA or gDNA.

Germline-derived CDR1 and CDR2 are MNHEY and SMNVEV (reference sequence). This CDR3 spans 15 amino acids. The V and J ends lost 2 bases and 7 bases, in that order; junction bases with no gene match: 7. Study processing details: Using reference gene primer amplification, nucleated cell counts were estimated. Clones were sequenced by immunoSEQ multiplex PCR, and TCRdb holds only the in-frame ones, with some missing. V and J calls plus clone size are reproduced from that table; the DNA served to infer D and trimming. The sample contains about 82,000 clones, around four fifths of which appear only once. The chain joins TRBV27 to TRBJ2-7; 11 bases are a match to TRBD1. The clonotype comes from a woman aged 60 to 75 with acute or convalescent COVID-19. Material for sequencing was peripheral blood. In DNA, the CDR3 is TGTGCCAGCAGTTTAGAGGGGACAGGGGGTGGAGAGCAGTACTTC. This codes for CASSLEGTGGGEQYF.